This TCR beta chain was sequenced in a study of T-cell memory formation after mild COVID-19 (dated by TCRdb to the early 2020s). Notes on the research overall: TCR sequence clusters from the two donors were found to be largely donor specific. In a couple of donors, T-cell clones that expanded and contracted after mild COVID-19 were tracked by sequencing TCRalpha and TCRbeta repertoires over time. The cohort comprised two young, previously healthy adult volunteers, one female and one male. General conclusions and limits of the study: Balanced CD4/CD8 phenotypes were observed for clones contracting from day 15 to 85, whereas a bias towards CD4+ was observed for a second wave of clones expanding from day 15 to 37. Some responding clones were detected in pre-infection memory, suggesting pre-existing cross-reactive memory T cells joined the SARS-CoV-2 response. SARS-CoV-2 specificity was not confirmed for the second-wave clones peaking on day 37. The study covered only a couple of mild cases, and larger cohorts including severe cases with pre-infection samples were considered necessary. Contracting CD4+ clones appeared mostly in the CM and EM memory subsets, whereas CD8+ clones were enriched in EMRA.

Via the germline V gene (reference sequence), CDR1 is SEHNR and CDR2 FQNEAQ. The CDR3 spans 15 residues, from the cysteine through the phenylalanine. The retained sequence is limited to the CDR3, 45 bases, with the frame set at the first base. V gives up 0 bases and J gives up 2 bases, and the segment between their germline ends measures 9 bases. Ficoll-Paque density gradient centrifugation was the method used to isolate PBMCs. The instrument was an Illumina NovaSeq 6000. cDNA libraries for TCRalpha and TCRbeta were prepared by 5'RACE using constant-segment primers, with sample barcodes and unique molecular identifiers added. Trizol reagent was used to extract RNA from every sample. Library amplification was performed in two PCR steps, and a second sample barcode and Illumina TruSeq adapters were introduced in the second step. Sequencing of the libraries was done on an Illumina NovaSeq, producing 2 x 150 bp paired-end reads. Per the original workflow: With migec v1.2.7, reads were demultiplexed and then collapsed into UMI-guided consensus sequences. Using mixcr v2.1.11, the UMI consensuses were aligned to TRA and TRB V and J templates and assembled into clonotypes. Expanded or contracted clonotypes were those called significant by both edgeR and NoisET, with noise models trained on biological replicates. For edgeR calls, the cutoffs were a false discovery rate-adjusted p below 0.01 and a log2 fold-change threshold of 1. As an exploratory analysis of dynamics, max-normalized trajectories of the 1000 most abundant clonotypes were examined by PCA with hierarchical clustering. Separately sequenced CD4+ and CD8+ repertoires were used to assign the CD4 or CD8 phenotype of responding clones. TCRdb handled the public reads itself, with Q25 trimming in fastp and clone calling in MiXCR, and kept productive beta chains. A single entry per CDR3 protein holds the most common genes and DNA from its merged rows. The V and J calls come from TCRdb's annotation, not from the publication. The sample table contains roughly 500,000 distinct CDR3 sequences; only one count was recorded for roughly 20% of them. The leading ten clones occupy around 12% of the sample.

Comments on this clonotype: What antigen it recognizes has not been identified. Base qualities are not recorded, but no much larger clone differs from it by a single base.

This sequence originates from an adult woman who had mild COVID-19 (a few samples of this study predate the infection). The sample titles of this study are shuffled in the database, so cell type and time point are left out; the donor was told from shared clones. Material for sequencing was PBMCs or a T cell subset sorted from them (not recorded which). Rearrangement joined TRBV7-9 to TRBJ2-3; TRBD2 is perhaps the D gene, given 6 matching bases. CDR3 reads: CASSLASGYTDTQYF. The DNA is TGTGCCAGCAGCTTAGCTAGCGGTTACACAGATACGCAGTATTTT.